This TCR beta chain was sequenced during a study of T cell responses to AZD1222 COVID-19 vaccine. Study as a whole: Second-dose timings of about 4 or about 12 weeks were pooled.

Study findings and constraints: At study baseline, merely five or six AZD1222 recipients were seropositive. Clonal diversity may have been underestimated, and the donors were mostly white British, with more females than males. Only after the peak T cell response were repertoires sampled.

The V gene's germline CDR1 is SGHDT and CDR2 YYEEEE. The CDR3 loop spans 14 amino acids. V lost 3 bases and J lost 5; bases outside the gene matches: 4. Profiled with immunoSEQ multiplex PCR; TCRdb holds only in-frame clones, not every one. The sample holds under 150,000 clones, just over 90% seen once. About this clone itself: Its antigen is still unknown.

This clonotype originated in an adult in good health. The chain links TRBV5-6 to TRBJ2-5; 10 positions agree with TRBD1. The specimen comprised peripheral blood, sampled on day 0 of AZD1222 vaccination. The CDR3 spells CASSWTGGMETQYF. CDR3 DNA: TGTGCCAGCAGCTGGACAGGGGGAATGGAGACCCAGTACTTC. Full variable domain (remainder filled in from reference TRBV5-6 and TRBJ2-5): DAGVTQSPTHLIKTRGQQVTLRCSPKSGHDTVSWYQQALGQGPQFIFQYYEEEERQRGNFPDRFSGHQFPNYSSELNVNALLLGDSALYLCASSWTGGMETQYFGPGTRLLVL.